This T cell receptor beta chain appears in the sequencing data of a study of Graves' ophthalmopathy and Graves' hyperthyroidism. The overall study: Before any treatment, peripheral blood was taken at the initial diagnosis.

Amplification of the TCR beta CDR3 regions used RNA transcripts (as template). HTBI primers served in a first-round RT-PCR, which a second-round multiplex PCR followed. TCRdb analysed the multiplex PCR reads with MiXCR anew, one entry per CDR3 protein. In the table there are about 740,000 distinct CDR3 sequences, 40% of which are singletons. This CDR3 is 15 amino acids long. Trimming removed 5 bases at V and 0 bases at J, with 14 bases between. From germline, CDR1 is SNHLY and CDR2 FYNNEI. Clinicians diagnosed using symptoms, serum thyroxine, TRAb, thyroid ultrasound and orbital computed tomography. The chain uses TRBV2 and TRBJ2-7; no reliable D call. This TCR derives from an adult man with Graves' ophthalmopathy. Specimen: peripheral blood. In DNA, the CDR3 is TGTGCCAGCAGTTACTTAGGGTCCGGCTCCTACGAGCAGTACTTC. It yields the protein CASSYLGSGSYEQYF. Together with reference TRBV2 and TRBJ2-7, the CDR3 gives the full variable domain: EPEVTQTPSHQVTQMGQEVILRCVPISNHLYFYWYRQILGQKVEFLVSFYNNEISEKSEIFDDQFSVERPDGSNFTLKIRSTKLEDSAMYFCASSYLGSGSYEQYFGPGTRLTVT.